What follows is one T cell receptor (beta chain) and its context. Its antigen is still unknown. Trimming removed 2 bases from V and 4 bases from J, with 11 bases in between. Germline V gene sequence: CDR1 KGHSH, CDR2 LQKENI. The CDR3 runs to 15 residues. This sample stems from a study of metastatic and nonmetastatic thyroid tumors. The overall study: Repertoire comparisons spanned blood and tumor or nodule tissue from malignant and benign thyroid patients. Findings of the study overall: Benign nodules were reported to have significantly lower TCR beta diversity than malignant thyroid tumors, in blood and tumor.

Thyroid surgery took place with no prior treatment in any patient. In the original analysis: Variation in CDR3 across clinicopathological groups served as the basis for constructing a distant-metastasis classifier in papillary thyroid cancer. TCRdb re-called clones from the PCR reads using MiXCR. The V and J calls reflect TCRdb's pipeline rather than the authors' work. The sample lists thousands of clones; roughly 40% were seen once. V and J are TRBV18 and TRBJ2-2, with D unresolved. The receptor comes from a male donor with papillary thyroid cancer or a benign thyroid nodule (not recorded which). Some clones in this sample may be carry-over from other donors' samples. The specimen sequenced was tumor tissue. In nucleotides, the CDR3 is TGTGCCAGCTCACCAGAGTTACAGACCACCGGGGAGCTGTTTTTT. This translates into CASSPELQTTGELFF.